This is a list of T cell receptor beta chains from one sample in a study of CD8+ T cells in alopecia areata. Method: immunoSEQ multiplex PCR; TCRdb's copy keeps in-frame clones and lacks some. The table records 150,000 or so clones, more than 75% of them present only once. The source material was CD8+ T cells sorted from blood, sampled at week 0. These receptors originate from a human donor with alopecia areata. The CDR3 runs from the conserved cysteine through the conserved F or W. D genes are given only for firm matches. Clone size is shown for a subset of rows, as once, few, many or a class of expanded clone.

TRBV10-3,.,TRBJ1-1,.,TGTGCCATCAACAGGGAGTTTAGGATGAACACTGAAGCTTTCTTT,CAINREFRMNTEAFF
TRBV18,.,TRBJ2-1,TRBD2,TGTGCCAGCTCCGATAGCGGGGGGCCCTACAATGAGCAGTTCTTC,CASSDSGGPYNEQFF
TRBV6-1,once,TRBJ2-1,.,TGTGCCAGTGCCCTGGGGAGTAATGAGCAGTTCTTC,CASALGSNEQFF
TRBV27,.,TRBJ2-7,TRBD2,TGTGCCAGCAGTTTAGCGGCGGGGGGGCTTTCTTACGAGCAGTACTTC,CASSLAAGGLSYEQYF
TRBV7-9,.,TRBJ1-5,TRBD1,TGTGCCAGCAGCTTAGGACAGGGAATGGTCAATCAGCCCCAGCATTTT,CASSLGQGMVNQPQHF
TRBV7-9,.,TRBJ2-7,.,TGTGCCAGCAGCCCTGTAGCAGACTACGAGCAGTACTTC,CASSPVADYEQYF
TRBV29-1,.,TRBJ2-4,TRBD2,TGCAGCGTGACGGAGCGGGAGGTTCAGTACTTC,CSVTEREVQYF
TRBV6-5,.,TRBJ2-1,.,TGTGCCAGCAGCGCAGGGTTGGGAAACTACAATGAGCAGTTCTTC,CASSAGLGNYNEQFF
TRBV27,.,TRBJ1-1,.,TGTGCCAGCAGTTTATCTGGGCGGACTGAAGCTTTCTTT,CASSLSGRTEAFF
TRBV27,.,TRBJ2-2,.,TGTGCCAGCAGTTTAGGGGGCATGGGCACCGGGGAGCTGTTTTTT,CASSLGGMGTGELFF
TRBV4-1,.,TRBJ2-4,TRBD2,TGCGCCAGCAGCCAAGGGGGGGGAAACATTCAGTACTTC,CASSQGGGNIQYF
TRBV7-9,.,TRBJ2-1,.,TGTGCCAGCAGCTTAGAAAATTACAATGAGCAGTTCTTC,CASSLENYNEQFF
TRBV4-1,medium-sized,TRBJ2-7,TRBD2,TGCGCCAGCAGCCAAGAGCGGGAGTCACCCTACGAGCAGTACTTC,CASSQERESPYEQYF
TRBV9,.,TRBJ1-3,.,TGTGCCAGCAGCGTAGTCGGTTCTGGAAACACCATATATTTT,CASSVVGSGNTIYF
TRBV7-9,once,TRBJ1-4,.,TGTGCCAGCAGCTTAGTAGGGGTGACAACTAATGAAAAACTGTTTTTT,CASSLVGVTTNEKLFF
TRBV27,.,TRBJ2-5,.,TGTGCCAGCAGTTTAGTCCCCGGGGGCCTAGAGACCCAGTACTTC,CASSLVPGGLETQYF
TRBV9,.,TRBJ2-7,TRBD2,TGTGCCAGCAGCGAGGTAGCGGGGGGTAGTCCCTACGAGCAGTACTTC,CASSEVAGGSPYEQYF
TRBV27,.,TRBJ2-7,.,TGTGCCAGCAGTCCCGTCCTGCGGGCCGACTACGAGCAGTACTTC,CASSPVLRADYEQYF
TRBV6-1,.,TRBJ2-2,.,TGTGCCAGCGGAAATTCAGTGTTGAACACCGGGGAGCTGTTTTTT,CASGNSVLNTGELFF
TRBV19,few,TRBJ2-2,.,TGTGCCAGTACCCTCGGCGGGGAGCTGTTTTTT,CASTLGGELFF
TRBV19,.,TRBJ2-7,.,TGTGCCAGTAGTATAGGGCCGCCGGACGAGCAGTACTTC,CASSIGPPDEQYF
TRBV9,.,TRBJ2-3,TRBD2,TGTGCCAGCAGCGCGGACCTAGCGGGGGGTGAAGATACGCAGTATTTT,CASSADLAGGEDTQYF
TRBV29-1,.,TRBJ1-1,TRBD1,TGCAGCGTTGAAGTCCCGACAGGGAAAATCTTCGAAGCTTTCTTT,CSVEVPTGKIFEAFF
TRBV7-9,once,TRBJ1-1,TRBD1,TGTGCCAGCGACCGGACAGGGTCGAACACTGAAGCTTTCTTT,CASDRTGSNTEAFF
TRBV27,.,TRBJ2-7,.,TGTGCCAGCAGTTTAACAGCAGCCTACGAGCAGTACTTC,CASSLTAAYEQYF
TRBV4-1,.,TRBJ2-3,TRBD2,TGCGCCAGCAGCCAGACTAGCGGGGGGGCAGATACGCAGTATTTT,CASSQTSGGADTQYF
TRBV18,once,TRBJ2-5,.,TGTGCCAGCTCACACAGGGATAAGGGAGAGACCCAGTACTTC,CASSHRDKGETQYF
TRBV29-1,few,TRBJ2-7,TRBD1,TGCAGCGTTGTCGACAGGGGAACCTACGAGCAGTACTTC,CSVVDRGTYEQYF
TRBV4-2,medium-sized,TRBJ2-5,TRBD2,TGTGCCAGCAGCCAAGAGCGGGGGGGCCAAGAGACCCAGTACTTC,CASSQERGGQETQYF
TRBV7-9,.,TRBJ2-7,TRBD2,TGTGCCAGCACCCCGAGGGTAGCGGGAGGTGCCGAGCAGTACTTC,CASTPRVAGGAEQYF
TRBV11-2,.,TRBJ1-2,.,TGTGCCAGCAGCCCGGGACTGAACTATGGCTACACCTTC,CASSPGLNYGYTF
TRBV19,.,TRBJ2-5,.,TGTGCCAGTAGTTCCCCAGGGAGAGCAGAGACCCAGTACTTC,CASSSPGRAETQYF
TRBV7-6,.,TRBJ2-7,.,TGTGCCAGCAGCTTAGGAGAGGCGGGGGCGGACTACGAGCAGTACTTC,CASSLGEAGADYEQYF
TRBV7-9,few,TRBJ2-7,TRBD1,TGTGCCAGCAGCTCGGACAGGACCACCTACGAGCAGTACTTC,CASSSDRTTYEQYF
TRBV4-1,.,TRBJ2-7,.,TGCGCCAGCAGCCAAGGAGGGGGAAAGGACGAGCAGTACTTC,CASSQGGGKDEQYF
TRBV7-6,.,TRBJ2-7,.,TGTGCCAGCAGCTTTCGGCCGCAGGGGTCCTACGAGCAGTACTTC,CASSFRPQGSYEQYF
TRBV7-9,.,TRBJ2-1,.,TGTGCCAGCAGCTTAGGTGGAGGTGAGCAGTTCTTC,CASSLGGGEQFF
TRBV11-1,.,TRBJ1-1,.,TGTGCCAGCAGTCCCCGTCTTGAGACTTTTACCCCCGACTTT,CASSPRLETFTPDF
TRBV9,.,TRBJ2-7,.,TGTGCCAGCAGCGGGACTCGAGATCCTTACGAGCAGTACTTC,CASSGTRDPYEQYF
TRBV2,.,TRBJ2-3,.,TGTGCCAGCTGGGTGGCCGTCAGCACAGATACGCAGTATTTT,CASWVAVSTDTQYF
TRBV6-5,.,TRBJ1-1,.,TGTGCCAGCAGTTACTCGTCCAGTCTAGGGACTGAAGCTTTCTTT,CASSYSSSLGTEAFF
TRBV29-1,once,TRBJ2-2,TRBD2,TGCAGCGTTGAAGATCCCCCAGCGGGAGGGCCGTGGACCGGGGAGCTGTTTTTT,CSVEDPPAGGPWTGELFF
TRBV19,.,TRBJ1-6,.,TGTGCCAGTAATGACGGTTCACCCCTCCACTTT,CASNDGSPLHF
TRBV25-1,.,TRBJ2-3,TRBD1,TGTGCCAGCAGTAAGAACAGGGGAACAGATACGCAGTATTTT,CASSKNRGTDTQYF
TRBV11-1,.,TRBJ2-2,.,TGTGCCAGCCGTTACACCGGGGAGCTGTTTTTT,CASRYTGELFF
TRBV23-1,.,TRBJ2-7,.,TGCGCCAGCAGTCAATCGTGGGGGGCGGGCCACGAGCAGTACTTC,CASSQSWGAGHEQYF
TRBV10-2,.,TRBJ1-1,.,TGCGCCAGCCTTGGGACTGAAGCTTTCTTT,CASLGTEAFF
TRBV28,.,TRBJ2-1,.,TGTGCCAGCAGTTTGGCGGGGAATGAGCAGTTCTTC,CASSLAGNEQFF
TRBV25-1,.,TRBJ2-3,.,TGTGCCAGCAGTAGACGCGGGGCGGATACGCAGTATTTT,CASSRRGADTQYF
TRBV10-2,.,TRBJ2-7,.,TGCGCCAGCAGTGGGGCGCAGGAGCTCTACGAGCAGTACTTC,CASSGAQELYEQYF
TRBV27,.,TRBJ1-2,.,TGTGCCAGCAGTTCCCCTGCTCAGGCTGGCTACACCTTC,CASSSPAQAGYTF
TRBV4-1,.,TRBJ2-5,.,TGCGCCAGCAGCCAAGAGGGAGTGGGGAGTGTAGAGACCCAGTACTTC,CASSQEGVGSVETQYF
TRBV5-1,.,TRBJ1-1,.,TGCGCCAGCAGCTCACCTACTACAGAAAACACTGAAGCTTTCTTT,CASSSPTTENTEAFF
TRBV5-1,.,TRBJ2-1,.,TGCGCCAGCAGCTCGGGGGAAGGGCCCCGCTCCTACAATGAGCAGTTCTTC,CASSSGEGPRSYNEQFF